The 2 T cell receptor beta chains below were found in one sample sequenced in a study of Graves' ophthalmopathy and Graves' hyperthyroidism. Amplification of the TCR beta CDR3 regions used RNA transcripts (as template). Scientists carried out first-round RT-PCR using HTBI primers and then a second-round multiplex PCR. TCRdb fed the multiplex PCR reads into MiXCR, producing one record per CDR3 protein. The profile covers around 600,000 distinct CDR3 sequences, with roughly two fifths appearing a single time and more than 3% taken by the ten largest. Sequencing used peripheral blood. These receptors were collected from an adult man with Graves' ophthalmopathy.

There are a few counts of this clonotype. The gene calls are TRBV6-5 and TRBJ2-7; no clear D. The CDR3 sequence is 14 residues long. The V end lost 3 bases, the J end lost 0 bases, and 9 bases lay between the germline ends. Germline V gene lookup returns CDR1 MNHEY and CDR2 SVGAGI. CDR3 sequence: CASSYNWVSYEQYF. CDR3 DNA sequence: TGTGCCAGCAGTTATAATTGGGTCTCCTACGAGCAGTACTTC.

The chain links TRBV4-1 to TRBJ1-1; 9 bases agree with TRBD1. The germline V gene encodes CDR1 MGHRA and CDR2 YSYEKL. The CDR3 spans 15 residues. Germline trimming cut 4 bases from V and 4 bases from J; bases unmatched to any gene: 7. Here the CDR3 reads CASSRAGGQGTEAFF. The CDR3 nucleotides read TGCGCCAGCAGCCGAGCAGGGGGACAGGGCACTGAAGCTTTCTTT.